Presented here are 26 T cell receptor beta chains from one specimen sequenced in a study of T cell changes during pregnancy in multiple sclerosis. Data came from immunoSEQ multiplex PCR; TCRdb stores just in-frame clones and leaves some out. The table shows under 30,000 clones, with approximately 94% occurring only once. The material sequenced was CD4+ T cells from peripheral blood mononuclear cells, taken after pregnancy. All receptors derive from a female donor with multiple sclerosis, enrolled in a pregnancy study.

Comments on this clone: The junction shows a germline mismatch at one end, possibly a read error. The V call is TRBV6-6, the J call TRBJ1-2; D unclear. The germline CDR1 and CDR2 sequences are MNHNY and SVGAGI (reference sequence). The CDR3 extends over 13 amino acids. The CDR3 here is CASSNQVNDGYTF. DNA for the CDR3: TGTGCCAGCAGCAATCAGGTTAACGATGGCTACACCTTC.

The count of this clone is one. This chain links TRBV7-8 with TRBJ1-1; 7 bases line up with TRBD1. The germline V gene has CDR1 SGHVS and CDR2 FQNEAQ. The CDR3 is made up of 14 amino acids. V lost 4 bases and J lost 4; bases outside the gene matches: 6. CDR3 DNA: TGTGCCAGCAGCTATTCGGAGGGGGCCACTGAAGCTTTCTTT. As protein: CASSYSEGATEAFF.

V usage is TRBV7-2 and J usage is TRBJ2-1; D gene uncertain. Trimming cost V 2 bases and J 7 bases, with 9 bases left between them. The CDR3 has 13 amino acids. Germline CDR1 reads SGHTA; CDR2 reads FQGNSA. DNA of the CDR3: TGTGCCAGCAGCTTAAATAATATAAATGAGCAGTTCTTC. Translated: CASSLNNINEQFF.

V usage is TRBV4-2 and J usage is TRBJ2-5; TRBD2 might be the D (6 bases). The V and J ends lost 1 base and 2 bases respectively, with 11 bases between them. This CDR3 has 15 residues. Germline CDR1 reads LGHNA; CDR2 reads YNFKEQ. The CDR3 here is CASSQVGTLQETQYF. Here the CDR3 DNA reads TGTGCCAGCAGCCAAGTAGGGACTTTACAAGAGACCCAGTACTTC.

DNA of the CDR3: TGTGCCACCCAGGAAAAGCGGGCGGCCACAGATACGCAGTATTTT. The encoded protein is CATQEKRAATDTQYF. The rearrangement uses TRBV19 and TRBJ2-3, with D possibly TRBD2 on 6 matching bases. Trimming stripped 10 bases from V and 2 bases from J, with 19 bases between. CDR1 is LNHDA and CDR2 is SQIVND in the germline V gene (reference sequence). The CDR3 is made up of 15 amino acids.

Notes on this clone: Other DNA sequences in the same sample also yield this CDR3. This sequence joins TRBV5-1 and TRBJ2-5; a possible D gene is TRBD1 (6 bases). CDR3 length equals 14 residues. Between the trimmed V and J ends, which lost 4 bases and 0 bases, there was a span of 10 bases. Looked up from germline, CDR1 is SGHRS and CDR2 is YFSETQ. CDR3 sequence reads: CASSPGQYQETQYF. For the CDR3, the DNA is TGCGCCAGCAGCCCTGGACAGTACCAAGAGACCCAGTACTTC.

The V call is TRBV29-1, the J call TRBJ1-4; D gene unclear. This CDR3 spans 13 amino acids. Germline lookup yields CDR1 SQVTM and CDR2 ANQGSEA. Trimming pared 3 bases from V and 4 bases from J, leaving 9 bases between. CDR3: CSVELASNEKLFF. Here the CDR3 DNA reads TGCAGCGTTGAGCTGGCCAGTAATGAAAAACTGTTTTTT.

The chain is built from TRBV6-6 and TRBJ1-1; TRBD1 aligns across 9 bases. The CDR3 runs 14 residues. The junction had 8 bases not matched to a gene; V was cut back by 6 bases and J by 6 bases. CDR1 MNHNY and CDR2 SVGAGI come from the germline V gene (reference sequence). The CDR3 loop is CASRDSTGGPEAFF. The CDR3 DNA is TGTGCCAGCAGGGACTCGACAGGGGGTCCTGAAGCTTTCTTT.

The chain combines TRBV30 with TRBJ2-2; 13 bases match TRBD2. This CDR3 comprises 19 residues. Germline V gene lookup returns CDR1 GTSNPN and CDR2 SVGIG (reference sequence). J gave up 5 bases and V 0 bases, and 12 bases lay outside the gene matches. The CDR3 sequence is CAWSVHRTSGGARTGELFF. CDR3 DNA: TGTGCCTGGAGTGTACATCGTACTAGCGGGGGGGCCCGGACCGGGGAGCTGTTTTTT.

This chain links TRBV6-1 with TRBJ2-5, with D perhaps TRBD1 (5 bases). The germline gives CDR1 MNHNS, CDR2 SASEGT. V was cut by 5 bases and J by 2 bases, with 15 bases left in between. The CDR3 extends over 15 amino acids. In DNA form, the CDR3 reads TGTGCCAGCAGTATGGGGCCGGCGACACAAGAGACCCAGTACTTC. Translated: CASSMGPATQETQYF.

This chain joins TRBV5-8 and TRBJ1-1; D not certain. Germline-derived CDR1 and CDR2 are SGHTS and YDEGEE. This CDR3 contains 13 residues. With 2 bases removed from V and 0 bases from J, the gap between germline ends came to 5 bases. CDR3 protein: CASSFEVNTEAFF. CDR3 DNA sequence: TGTGCCAGCAGCTTTGAGGTGAACACTGAAGCTTTCTTT.

This sequence joins TRBV7-9 and TRBJ2-2; weak D call: TRBD2 (6 bases). Deletions cut 1 base from V and 1 base from J, with 13 bases between. Germline-derived CDR1 and CDR2 are SEHNR and FQNEAQ (reference sequence). This CDR3 has 17 residues. The CDR3 region is CASSLGLLRGNTGELFF. The CDR3 DNA reads as TGTGCCAGCAGCTTAGGGCTATTGCGGGGGAACACCGGGGAGCTGTTTTTT.

The V gene is TRBV6-1, the J gene TRBJ1-2, with D unclear. CDR3 length: 14 residues. In germline, CDR1 is MNHNS, CDR2 SASEGT. Trimming stripped 2 bases from V and 4 bases from J, with 11 bases between. DNA for the CDR3: TGTGCCAGCAGTGAAACCCAGGATATCTATGGCTACACCTTC. Amino acids: CASSETQDIYGYTF.

This sequence joins TRBV19 and TRBJ2-2; D not certain. This CDR3 contains 14 residues. CDR1 and CDR2 (germline): LNHDA, SQIVND (reference sequence). V lost 1 base, J lost 1 base, and 4 bases lay in between. Here the CDR3 reads CASSIAWNTGELFF. CDR3 bases: TGTGCCAGTAGTATAGCATGGAACACCGGGGAGCTGTTTTTT.

The rearrangement links TRBV9 to TRBJ1-2, with 7 nucleotides matching TRBD1. The junction had 7 bases not matched to a gene; V was cut back by 3 bases and J by 2 bases. The germline V gene encodes CDR1 SGDLS and CDR2 YYNGEE. This CDR3 spans 15 amino acids. The CDR3 coding sequence is TGTGCCAGCAGCGAACAGGGGCTCCAAAACTATGGCTACACCTTC. This codes for CASSEQGLQNYGYTF.

The chain employs TRBV6-4 and TRBJ2-7; no clear D gene. Germline values: CDR1 MRHNA, CDR2 SNTAGT. The V end was cut by 2 bases, the J end by 0 bases, with 11 bases between. This CDR3 is 15 amino acids long. The CDR3 reads CASSDRDPSSYEQYF. In DNA form, the CDR3 reads TGTGCCAGCAGTGACCGCGATCCAAGCTCCTACGAGCAGTACTTC.

This chain links TRBV30 with TRBJ1-4; TRBD1 matches 10 bases. CDR1 and CDR2 from the germline V gene are GTSNPN and SVGIG (reference sequence). V lost 3 bases to trimming and J lost 8 bases; unmatched junction nucleotides: 9. The CDR3 spans 15 residues. The CDR3 loop reads CAWRHPGTGEEKLFF. Written as DNA, the CDR3 is TGTGCCTGGAGACATCCCGGGACAGGGGAAGAAAAACTGTTTTTT.

V usage is TRBV11-3 and J usage is TRBJ2-1, with 8 positions matching TRBD2. The V segment lost 1 base and the J segment 7 bases; nucleotides outside the gene matches: 9. This CDR3 is 16 amino acids long. Germline CDR1 and CDR2: SGHNT and YENEEA. The CDR3 DNA reads TGTGCCAGCAGCTTAGGAGCCAGCGGGGGTTCTAATGAGCAGTTCTTC. Its translation is CASSLGASGGSNEQFF.

The chain links TRBV4-3 to TRBJ2-3, with 7 bases matching TRBD2. This CDR3 comprises 16 residues. With V trimmed by 0 bases and J by 5 bases, 8 bases remained unmatched. Germline CDR1 is LGHNA and CDR2 is YSLEER. The chain's CDR3 is CASSQDQASGGDTQYF. The CDR3, as DNA: TGCGCCAGCAGCCAAGATCAGGCTAGCGGCGGAGATACGCAGTATTTT.

This chain links TRBV19 with TRBJ1-1, with 7 bases fitting TRBD1. This CDR3 region has 15 residues. The trim removed 7 bases at V and 4 bases at J, leaving 12 bases unmatched. Per germline, CDR1 LNHDA and CDR2 SQIVND (reference sequence). This chain's CDR3 is CASTPTGQGGTEAFF. The CDR3 DNA reads as TGTGCCAGTACCCCAACTGGGCAGGGGGGCACTGAAGCTTTCTTT.

V gene TRBV5-5 combines with J gene TRBJ2-2; D call uncertain. With 0 bases removed from V and 4 bases from J, the gap between germline ends came to 13 bases. The germline CDR1 and CDR2 sequences are SGHKS and YYEKEE (reference sequence). CDR3 length: 16 amino acids. The CDR3: CASSLVGSFFTGELFF. For the CDR3, the DNA is TGTGCCAGCAGCTTGGTTGGCAGTTTTTTCACCGGGGAGCTGTTTTTT.

The chain employs TRBV6-6 and TRBJ2-2, with TRBD2 identical over 9 bases. The J segment lost 1 base and the V segment lost 6 bases, leaving 6 bases of the junction unmatched. CDR3 length: 16 amino acids. Germline CDR1 and CDR2: MNHNY and SVGAGI (reference sequence). This CDR3 reads CASRSPSGVNTGELFF. CDR3 DNA sequence: TGTGCCAGCAGATCTCCTAGCGGGGTGAACACCGGGGAGCTGTTTTTT.

This chain uses TRBV27 with TRBJ2-1; D unresolved. The CDR3 loop spans 15 amino acids. Deletions cut 3 bases from V and 0 bases from J, with 9 bases between. Germline V gene lookup returns CDR1 MNHEY and CDR2 SMNVEV (reference sequence). CDR3 sequence (DNA): TGTGCCAGCAGTTTCGCGTCGAGCTCCTACAATGAGCAGTTCTTC. Protein sequence: CASSFASSSYNEQFF.

This rearrangement joins TRBV28 to TRBJ1-2; TRBD1 matches 7 bases. The V and J ends lost 6 bases and 3 bases, in that order; junction bases with no gene match: 7. The CDR3 sequence is 14 residues long. The germline CDR1 and CDR2 sequences are MDHEN and SYDVKM. CDR3 sequence (DNA): TGTGCCAGCAGGCTCGACAGGGACTACTATGGCTACACCTTC. Translating gives CASRLDRDYYGYTF.

This rearrangement joins TRBV7-2 to TRBJ1-5, with TRBD1 as a possible D gene (6 bases). This CDR3 region has 16 residues. Trimming removed 1 base from V and 6 bases from J, with 16 bases in between. CDR1 is SGHTA, CDR2 FQGNSA, per germline. For the CDR3, the DNA is TGTGCCAGCAGCTTAGGGGATCGGGGGGCGGGTCAGCCCCAGCATTTT. Protein product: CASSLGDRGAGQPQHF.

The rearrangement links TRBV19 to TRBJ2-1, with TRBD2 matching 8 bases. This CDR3 contains 19 residues. Germline values: CDR1 LNHDA, CDR2 SQIVND (reference sequence). V was pared by 0 bases and J by 9 bases, with 19 bases of the junction left unmatched. CDR3 sequence reads: CASSIDLYGAGGIPTEQFF. CDR3 sequence (DNA): TGTGCCAGTAGTATAGACCTCTACGGGGCGGGAGGAATCCCTACTGAGCAGTTCTTC.